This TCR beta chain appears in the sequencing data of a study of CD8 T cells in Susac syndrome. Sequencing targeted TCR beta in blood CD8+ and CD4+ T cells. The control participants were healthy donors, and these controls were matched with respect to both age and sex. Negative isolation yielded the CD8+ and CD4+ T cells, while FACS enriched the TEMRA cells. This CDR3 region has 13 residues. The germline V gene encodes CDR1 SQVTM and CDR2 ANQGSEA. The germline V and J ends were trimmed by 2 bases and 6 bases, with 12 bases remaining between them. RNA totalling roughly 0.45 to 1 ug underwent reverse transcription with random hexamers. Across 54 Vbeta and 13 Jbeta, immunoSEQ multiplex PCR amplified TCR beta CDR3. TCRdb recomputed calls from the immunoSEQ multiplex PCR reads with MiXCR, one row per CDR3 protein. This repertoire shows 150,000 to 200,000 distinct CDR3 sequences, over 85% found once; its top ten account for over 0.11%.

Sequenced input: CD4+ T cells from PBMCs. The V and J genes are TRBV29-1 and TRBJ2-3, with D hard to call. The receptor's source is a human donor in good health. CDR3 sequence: CSVEIGPTDTQYF. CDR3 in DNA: TGCAGCGTTGAAATTGGGCCAACTGATACGCAGTATTTT.